This TCR beta chain stems from a study of shared clonotypes between healthy human individuals. Study summary: Each donor's CD8 memory used one plate, CD8 naive two, each CD4 subset three. The study's findings and limits: Of the naive CD4 clonotypes, about 5% were shared across a few donors.

Original methodology: There were no quality scores in the junction-only immunoSEQ sequences, so filtering differed. This table comes from immunoSEQ multiplex PCR, and its TCRdb copy is limited to in-frame clones, with some not included. The V and J calls and clone size come from that table; D and trimming were worked out from the DNA. The repertoire holds 950,000 to 1,300,000 clones, roughly 70% seen once, with approximately 1.5% in the top ten. A word on this clone: No antigen is known for it.

Healthy and HIV-negative, the adult donors had no recent acute infections or vaccinations. The CDR3 covers 14 residues. Germline V lookup: CDR1 LNHDA, CDR2 SQIVND (reference sequence). V shed 5 bases and J 6 bases; nucleotides not matched to a gene: 7. V usage is TRBV19 and J usage is TRBJ2-1; 7 positions agree with TRBD2. Sequenced sample: memory CD4+ T cells sorted from blood. Subset denoted: CD45RA-negative fraction. This receptor was taken from a man between 18 and 29 years old in good health. The CDR3 nucleotides read TGTGCCAGTAGTCGGTGGGAGGGAACCAATGAGCAGTTCTTC. Its translation is CASSRWEGTNEQFF.